This T cell receptor beta chain was obtained from a study of shared clonotypes between healthy human individuals. Study details: In total, the donors were a couple of women and a few men aged 18 to 49. General study findings and limits: For sorted subsets, rarefaction showed incomplete sequencing despite large depth.

Comment on this clone: Its antigen is currently unknown.

It was across several immunoSEQ plates that each subset's genomic DNA was evenly split. The repertoire was sequenced with immunoSEQ multiplex PCR; TCRdb's copy has only in-frame clones and lacks some. The sample has some 2 million clones; 85% to 95% are singletons. Between the trimmed V and J ends, which lost 4 bases and 0 bases, there was a span of 11 bases. CDR1 is SGHNT, CDR2 YYREEE, per germline (reference sequence). The CDR3 sequence is 15 residues long. A split of CD4+ cells into CD45RA+ naive and CD45RA-negative memory subsets was performed. The sequenced material came from naive CD4+ T cells sorted from blood. Noted subset: CD45RA+ positively selected. The chain couples TRBV5-4 to TRBJ1-3; no definite D call. The receptor was isolated from a man in his late teens or twenties in good health. The CDR3 here is CASSRPDYSGNTIYF. CDR3 DNA: TGTGCCAGCAGCCGACCAGACTACTCTGGAAACACCATATATTTT.